Reported below is one T cell receptor (beta chain). The antigen it recognizes is unknown. Base qualities are not at hand, and no much larger clone is one base apart. This record comes from a study of control samples from healthy donors and cancer patients (dated by TCRdb to the early 2020s). The CDR3, from cysteine to phenylalanine, totals 16 residues. Just CDR3 DNA is preserved here, 48 bases in frame from base 1. V drops 5 bases and J drops 1 base, leaving 15 bases in between. According to the germline V gene, CDR1 reads MNHEY and CDR2 reads SVGEGT. Libraries were constructed by the immunoSEQ multiplex PCR assay. TCRdb's version of the immuneACCESS table is confined to in-frame rearrangements and falls short of the full clone set. An unresolved V gene accounts for under half of the shortfall where checked; the remainder is of unknown origin. Recorded for this sample are roughly 100,000 clones; roughly 89% of them occurred a single time. Of the sample, about 8% is held by the ten largest clones.

The source is a young man in good health. This sequence uses TRBV6-2 or TRBV6-3 and TRBJ2-1, with an unclear D gene assignment. The specimen sequenced was blood. This receptor has the CDR3 CASSPSGLESYNEQFF. The DNA is as follows: TGTGCCAGCAGTCCGTCGGGCCTTGAATCCTACAATGAGCAGTTCTTC.